These 7 T cell receptor beta chains were sequenced from one sample in a study of metastatic and nonmetastatic thyroid tumors. No patient received treatment before thyroid surgery. MiXCR re-clonotyped the PCR reads for TCRdb. The sample holds a few thousand clones, approximately 35% seen once. The sequenced sample consisted of adjacent normal tissue. These TCRs come from a male donor with papillary thyroid cancer or a benign thyroid nodule (not recorded which). Some clones in this sample may be carry-over from other donors' samples.

This clone was found once. One end of the junction does not line up with germline, which may come from a read error. V usage is TRBV20-1 and J usage is TRBJ2-1; D uncertain. In germline, CDR1 is DFQATT, CDR2 SNEGSKA (reference sequence). The CDR3 is 10 amino acids. The CDR3 protein is CSAGVVEHFF. The DNA for the CDR3 is TGCAGTGCTGGGGTGGTTGAGCACTTCTTC.

V gene TRBV20-1 combines with J gene TRBJ2-4; 8 bases map to TRBD2. The J call may be faulty, since TRBJ2-5 better matches the DNA end. CDR1 and CDR2 (germline): DFQATT, SNEGSKA (reference sequence). This CDR3 region has 14 residues. The CDR3 DNA is TGCAGTGCTAGAACGGGCGGGAGGCCAGAGACCCAGTACTTC. It is translated as CSARTGGRPETQYF.

V usage is TRBV20-1 and J usage is TRBJ2-1; D is perhaps TRBD2 (6 bases). CDR1 is DFQATT, CDR2 SNEGSKA, per germline (reference sequence). Trimming took off 3 bases at V and 8 bases at J, with 17 bases between the two ends. The CDR3 length is 14 residues. CDR3 region: CSASPEGRFDEQFF. CDR3 nucleotides: TGCAGTGCTAGTCCGGAGGGCCGGTTTGATGAGCAGTTCTTC.

The chain recombines TRBV4-1 with TRBJ2-1; D is possibly TRBD1 (5 bases). V gave up 0 bases and J gave up 0 bases, with 15 bases separating them. CDR3 length: 18 residues. In germline, CDR1 is MGHRA, CDR2 YSYEKL. CDR3 loop: CASSQDGTGTSSYNEQFF. In DNA form, the CDR3 reads TGCGCCAGCAGCCAAGATGGCACAGGTACAAGCTCCTACAATGAGCAGTTCTTC.

The CDR3 reads CASTDRGPNYGYTF. CDR3 sequence (DNA): TGTGCCAGCACCGACAGGGGGCCTAACTATGGCTACACCTTC. The rearrangement uses TRBV12-3 or TRBV12-4 and TRBJ1-2; 10 bases are shared with TRBD1. This CDR3 contains 14 residues. V lost 7 bases and J lost 0; bases outside the gene matches: 2.

The chain is built from TRBV12-3 or TRBV12-4 and TRBJ2-2; the match to TRBD2 covers 7 bases. This CDR3 region has 13 residues. V lost 5 bases, J lost 6 bases, and 3 bases stayed unmatched. As DNA, the CDR3 is TGTGCCAGCAGTCCGGCGGGGGCCGGGGAGCTGTTTTTT. Its translation: CASSPAGAGELFF.

This clone has just a few counts. The chain carries TRBV27 and TRBJ1-2; a possible D gene is TRBD1 (6 bases). CDR3 length: 20 residues. V was trimmed by 0 bases and J by 7 bases, leaving 30 bases between them. In germline, CDR1 is MNHEY, CDR2 SMNVEV (reference sequence). CDR3 nucleotides: TGTGCCAGCAGTTTATCAGTTGGGCTGTCATCGGGGGGGCGGCTATCTGGCTACACCTTC. Protein sequence: CASSLSVGLSSGGRLSGYTF.